This T cell receptor (beta chain) was sequenced for a study of blood T cell repertoires in COVID-19. Overall study context: The origin of the acute and convalescent COVID-19 samples was the United States, Italy and Spain. PBMCs, B-cell-depleted T cells, or T cells provided the cDNA or gDNA that made up the material.

CDR1 and CDR2 from the germline V gene are LNHDA and SQIVND (reference sequence). This CDR3 spans 15 amino acids. V was clipped by 3 bases and J by 5 bases; unmatched bases: 8. Per the study methods: The authors estimated nucleated cell counts from reference gene primer amplification. The method was immunoSEQ multiplex PCR; TCRdb's version includes in-frame clones alone and lacks a portion of them. V, J and clone size are those of that table, while D and trimming were read from the DNA. The sample contains fewer than 200,000 clones, about 74% of which appear only once. This receptor was obtained from a woman older than 75 with acute or convalescent COVID-19. Sequencing was done on a sample of peripheral blood. The V gene is TRBV19, the J gene TRBJ2-5; 8 bases line up with TRBD1. The chain's CDR3 is CASSMGTGLVETQYF. The CDR3, as DNA: TGTGCCAGTAGTATGGGGACAGGCCTTGTGGAGACCCAGTACTTC.